This T cell receptor beta chain was identified in a study of CD8 T cells in acute hepatitis C reinfection (dated by TCRdb to the early 2020s). Some background on the complete study: Both during acute infection and after viral clearance, the study profiled the TCRbeta repertoire of CD8+ T cells that were specific for the HCV NS3-1073 epitope. A few spontaneous resolvers contributed paired acute and follow-up samples. Points the paper makes about the study in general: CDR3 sequences shared with other epitopes were rare, and differing sequencing approaches may have limited exact matching. All groups preferentially used the TRBV04 and TRBV06 gene families, and overrepresentation in the naive pool did not explain this preferential usage. High diversity was observed in NS3-1073 specific repertoires, and no significant differences in diversity were found between acute resolver, follow-up resolver and acute chronic samples. Because bulk sequencing covered only the TCRbeta chain, the alphabeta pairing of public clonotypes could not be determined. NS3-1073 specific cells were too rare to sort in chronically infected subjects, so no follow-up repertoires exist for those subjects. Some 13 public clonotypes were found regardless of outcome; one public clonotype used V04-02/J02-02.

Genomic DNA was extracted from FACS-sorted cells, and TCRbeta chains were sequenced through the commercial immunoSEQ service. The authors' analysis ran thus. The repertoire data were analyzed using ImmunoSEQ Analyzer software v3.0 and R v3.5.1. Only productive rearrangements were analyzed, as sequences containing stop codons or out-of-frame rearrangements were removed. Simpson diversity, Shannon entropy, CDR3 length and nucleotide addition metrics were supplied by the sequencing provider. Clonotypes were grouped by frequency as dominant, sub-dominant, low or lowest abundance, and most analyses excluded clonotypes below 0.1%. A CDR3 amino acid clonotype was called public when found in at least two subjects at a cumulative frequency of at least 0.5%. TCRdb provides this immuneACCESS table in a form limited to in-frame rearrangements. Some clones are lacking; in checked studies, under half of them reflect an unresolved V gene, and why the rest are absent is not known. For V, J and clone size, that table is used; D and trimming come from the DNA. The sample profile shows some 40,000 clones; around nine tenths of them were found once. In total, the top ten clones hold 0.5% of the sample.

CDR1 SEHNR and CDR2 FQNEAQ were looked up in the germline V gene (reference sequence). From the cysteine up to the phenylalanine, the CDR3 has a length of 15 residues. The DNA shown is the 45-base CDR3, in frame from base 1. Relative to germline, V is 2 bases shorter and J is 3 bases shorter, with 13 bases between their ends. This clone was counted between two and nine times. It has no known antigen specificity. Base qualities are not recorded, but no much larger clone differs from it by a single base. According to the study, the label for this sample's time point signals: naive CD8 control sorted from an acute-time-point sample. Enrolled in the Montreal Hepatitis C Cohort (HEPCO) in Canada, the donors were people who inject drugs, and these donors were followed every 3 months. Acute primary HCV infection was defined as a positive HCV RNA or antibody test that came after a negative test within the prior 24 weeks. Antibodies against CD3, CD8 and CD45RO were used for surface staining, and dead cells were excluded with an aqua fixable dye. Over 5 subjects who developed chronic infection, defined as HCV RNA positivity at 24 weeks, were also included in the cohort. Frozen stocks of peripheral blood mononuclear cells were first thawed, after which negative isolation of CD8+ T cells was carried out using the MACS CD8+ T cell Isolation Kit. A BD FACSAria II cell sorter was used to sort the cells.

Input material: naive CD8+ T cells from PBMCs. According to the study, the label for this sample's cell subset or site signals: sorted total naive CD45RO-negative CD8+ T cells. This receptor was identified in a man aged 25 to 40 with chronic hepatitis C. The sequence links TRBV7-9 to TRBJ1-2, and perhaps TRBD1 as D gene, on 5 matching bases. Here is the DNA: TGTGCCAGCAGCTTATCCGGCAGGGCACACTATGGCTACACCTTC. It codes for CASSLSGRAHYGYTF. This CDR3, with the reference TRBV7-9 and TRBJ1-2 proteins standing in past its ends, gives the full variable domain DTGVSQNPRHKITKRGQNVTFRCDPISEHNRLYWYRQTLGQGPEFLTYFQNEAQLEKSRLLSDRFSAERPKGSFSTLEIQRTEQGDSAMYLCASSLSGRAHYGYTFGSGTRLTVV.